The sequence of this T cell receptor (beta chain) was determined in a study of blood T cell repertoires in COVID-19. The CDR3 totals 13 residues. Trimming took off 6 bases at V and 9 bases at J, with 15 bases between the two ends. Germline V gene lookup returns CDR1 MDHEN and CDR2 SYDVKM. Here immunoSEQ multiplex PCR was the method, and the copy in TCRdb shows in-frame clones only, minus some. There are 15,000 to 19,000 clones in the sample; 82% occur only once, and about 20% lies in the top ten. V gene TRBV28 combines with J gene TRBJ1-5; D uncertain. Sequenced: peripheral blood. This receptor was obtained from a man older than 75 with active or convalescent COVID-19. CDR3 in DNA: TGTGCCAGCAGCCGTGCCCTCATCGGGCCCCAGCATTTT. This translates into CASSRALIGPQHF.